The sequence of this T cell receptor beta chain was determined in a study of blood T cell repertoires in COVID-19. Study as a whole: Samples taken during acute and convalescent COVID-19 were collected in the United States, Italy and Spain. T cells, B-cell-depleted T cells, or PBMCs supplied cDNA or gDNA.

Per the authors' pipeline: For nucleated cells, counts were estimated from reference gene primer amplification. Sequencing used immunoSEQ multiplex PCR; TCRdb keeps in-frame clones, though not all of them. The V and J calls and the clone size are those of that table, but D and trimming were determined from the DNA. The sample lists 30,000 to 40,000 clones; 85% to 95% were seen once. The sample comprised peripheral blood. This TCR came from a human donor in a cohort sampled during active COVID-19.

The CDR3 spells CASSFGLRSAGELFF. The CDR3 nucleotides are TGTGCCAGCAGCTTTGGGTTGCGGAGCGCCGGGGAGCTGTTTTTT. The chain links TRBV11-2 to TRBJ2-2; D not resolved. The CDR3 runs 15 residues. CDR1 and CDR2 (germline): SGHAT, FQNNGV. V shed 3 bases and J shed 6 bases, with 14 bases lying between them.